A single sample gave rise to the 12 T cell receptor beta chains below, sequenced in a study of neurological immune-mediated disorders. TCRdb ran MiXCR on the 5' RACE reads and lists one entry per CDR3 protein. The table lists tens of thousands of distinct CDR3 sequences, roughly 1.6% of them singletons. The sample consisted of PBMCs. The receptors originated from a woman between 25 and 40 years old with multiple sclerosis.

Note on this clonotype: This clone may be a read error of a much larger clone one base away. A read error is likely, as this CDR3 ends without the conserved phenylalanine or tryptophan. V usage is TRBV4-2 and J usage is TRBJ1-5; TRBD1 matches 9 bases. The germline V gene has CDR1 LGHNA and CDR2 YNFKEQ. The CDR3 spans 14 residues. Trimming removed 2 bases from V and 5 bases from J; junction bases left unmatched: 1. The CDR3 bases are TGTGCCAGCAGCCAAACAGGGGGCGATCAGCCCCAGCATGTT. The encoded protein is CASSQTGGDQPQHV.

This clonotype was observed many times. The J gene is TRBJ2-7, the V gene TRBV5-1; TRBD2 is a possible D gene (5 bases). The CDR3 is 13 residues long. The germline V gene encodes CDR1 SGHRS and CDR2 YFSETQ. Trimming left V 3 bases short and J 6 bases short, with 13 bases between. The chain's CDR3 is CASSYRARGEQYF. Written as DNA, the CDR3 is TGCGCCAGCAGCTACCGGGCCCGGGGCGAGCAGTACTTC.

Many counts were recorded for this clonotype. The rearrangement links TRBV20-1 to TRBJ2-1; possible D gene TRBD2, 5 bases. Germline loops: CDR1 DFQATT, CDR2 SNEGSKA (reference sequence). V lost 1 base and J lost 8, with 6 bases in between. CDR3 size: 11 residues. The CDR3 nucleotides read TGCAGTGCTAGAGGGAGGTATGAGCAGTTCTTC. Encoded protein: CSARGRYEQFF.

The sample holds many counts of this clonotype. J is TRBJ1-5 and V is TRBV4-3; tentatively, D is TRBD1 (5 bases). The CDR3 contains 14 residues. Between the trimmed V and J ends, which lost 0 bases and 5 bases, there was a span of 8 bases. Germline V lookup: CDR1 LGHNA, CDR2 YSLEER. Here the CDR3 reads CASSQDVGDQPQHF. The CDR3 nucleotides are TGCGCCAGCAGCCAAGATGTGGGGGATCAGCCCCAGCATTTT.

This clonotype appeared many times. The rearrangement joins TRBV7-2 to TRBJ2-1; 8 positions agree with TRBD2. V was clipped by 3 bases and J by 3 bases; unmatched bases: 4. The CDR3 contains 15 residues. Germline loops: CDR1 SGHTA, CDR2 FQGNSA. This CDR3 reads CASSLLTSDYNEQFF. For the CDR3, the DNA is TGTGCCAGCAGCTTGTTGACTAGCGACTACAATGAGCAGTTCTTC.

In its sample, this clonotype was seen many times. V is TRBV29-1 and J is TRBJ2-1; the D is unclear. CDR3 size: 14 residues. Trimming stripped 3 bases from V and 1 base from J, with 10 bases between. Germline V gives CDR1 SQVTM, CDR2 ANQGSEA. The CDR3 nucleotides read TGCAGCGTTGATGCGACTTTATCCTACAATGAGCAGTTCTTC. Translating gives CSVDATLSYNEQFF.

This clonotype was counted at least ten times. The chain links TRBV12-3 or TRBV12-4 to TRBJ2-3; 10 bases line up with TRBD2. The CDR3 consists of 15 residues. Losses at the gene ends were 6 bases for V and 1 base for J; bases not matched to a gene: 4. The DNA for the CDR3 is TGTGCCAGCAGACCTAGCGGGGGTCGCACAGATACGCAGTATTTT. Translation: CASRPSGGRTDTQYF.

This clonotype was seen ten or more times. V is TRBV6-5 and J is TRBJ2-7; a weak D match, TRBD1 (5 bases). V was shortened by 2 bases and J by 3 bases, with 11 bases between the two germline ends. The CDR3 sequence is 14 residues long. Germline V CDR1 and CDR2: MNHEY, SVGAGI. The CDR3 here is CASSYQGMNYEQYF. CDR3 sequence (DNA): TGTGCCAGCAGTTACCAGGGAATGAACTACGAGCAGTACTTC.

This clonotype has a count of ten or more. The gene calls are TRBV7-2 and TRBJ1-1; D is unclear. V lost 5 bases and J 5 bases, leaving 6 bases between the germline ends. Per germline, CDR1 SGHTA and CDR2 FQGNSA. There are 11 residues in the CDR3. The CDR3 DNA follows: TGTGCCAGCAGCCCCGTGACTGAAGCTTTCTTT. This gives the protein CASSPVTEAFF.

This clonotype was seen repeatedly, ten times or more. V usage is TRBV12-3 or TRBV12-4 and J usage is TRBJ1-5; D is perhaps TRBD1 (6 bases). The CDR3 spans 15 residues. Trimming removed 6 bases from V and 5 bases from J, with 17 bases in between. The CDR3: CASRSLGAGDQPQHF. Here the CDR3 DNA reads TGTGCCAGCAGGTCCTTGGGGGCAGGAGATCAGCCCCAGCATTTT.

This clonotype was detected many times. The genes are TRBV9 and TRBJ1-1; D not certain. CDR3 length: 15 residues. The germline CDR1 and CDR2 sequences are SGDLS and YYNGEE. V gave up 3 bases and J gave up 3 bases, with 15 bases separating them. In DNA, the CDR3 is TGTGCCAGCAGCGGAACCCACGGTTCATACACTGAAGCTTTCTTT. Protein sequence: CASSGTHGSYTEAFF.

This clonotype was seen at least ten times. The chain links TRBV12-3 or TRBV12-4 to TRBJ2-1; D gene uncertain. The length of the CDR3 is 14 residues. Between the trimmed V and J ends, which lost 3 bases and 1 base, there was a span of 7 bases. CDR3 region: CASSLGGSYNEQFF. DNA for the CDR3: TGTGCCAGCAGTTTGGGCGGTTCCTACAATGAGCAGTTCTTC.